This paragraph reports one TCR beta chain. This specimen comes from a study of cytomegalovirus exposure and HLA in healthy donors. Primers: 60 Vbeta forward and 13 Jbeta reverse. Only in-frame clones appear in the TCRdb table, and some are missing; sequencing was by immunoSEQ multiplex PCR. The sample lists about 140,000 clones, more than 60% occurring once. The V and J ends lost 6 bases and 8 bases, in that order; junction bases with no gene match: 5. This CDR3 comprises 14 residues. Germline CDR1 is MNHNS and CDR2 is SASEGT. The specimen sequenced was PBMCs. This chain connects TRBV6-1 to TRBJ1-4; TRBD1 matches at 11 bases. This clonotype originated in a woman in her fifties or sixties in good health and CMV-seronegative. The CDR3 DNA reads TGTGCCAGCAGGGTGGGACAGGGGGGGGAAAAACTGTTTTTT. Protein: CASRVGQGGEKLFF.